Listed below are T cell receptor beta chains from one sample, sequenced in a study of early T cells in non-severe SARS-CoV-2 infection. From the 5' RACE reads, TCRdb called clonotypes with MiXCR, one entry per CDR3 protein. The sample shows 80,000 or so distinct CDR3 sequences, about an eighth of them seen only once. Sequencing input: whole blood. The origin of the receptors is an adult who was a healthcare worker with PCR-confirmed SARS-CoV-2 infection or an uninfected control (not recorded which). Each CDR3 is given with its conserved first and last residue. The order of the fields is D gene, clone size, CDR3 length, V gene, CDR3 protein. A D gene is named only where the DNA matches it firmly. Clone size is shown for a subset of rows, as once, few, many or a class of expanded clone.

d_gene: -
abundance: many
len: 14
v_gene: TRBV2
CDR3aa: CASRRDRGPYEQYF

d_gene: TRBD2
abundance: -
len: 18
v_gene: TRBV7-9
CDR3aa: CASSSTALAGLGSDTQYF

d_gene: TRBD2
abundance: few
len: 15
v_gene: TRBV6-5
CDR3aa: CASSPSGTSTGELFF

d_gene: -
abundance: -
len: 15
v_gene: TRBV15
CDR3aa: CATSRDLGQSYEQYF

d_gene: -
abundance: -
len: 15
v_gene: TRBV5-1
CDR3aa: CASSLVGLMNTEAFF

d_gene: -
abundance: many
len: 11
v_gene: TRBV7-8
CDR3aa: CASSLQGEQFF

d_gene: TRBD1
abundance: -
len: 14
v_gene: TRBV4-1
CDR3aa: CASSQVGDRGEQYF

d_gene: -
abundance: -
len: 14
v_gene: TRBV2
CDR3aa: CASSEVRGIQPQHF

d_gene: TRBD1
abundance: few
len: 13
v_gene: TRBV7-9
CDR3aa: CASSLGQGSVSFF

d_gene: TRBD1
abundance: few
len: 16
v_gene: TRBV29-1
CDR3aa: CSARTGLLRSYNEQFF

d_gene: -
abundance: -
len: 13
v_gene: TRBV9
CDR3aa: CASSAGSYNEQFF

d_gene: -
abundance: -
len: 13
v_gene: TRBV9
CDR3aa: CASSVGRGSEAFF